Listed below are T cell receptor beta chains from one sample, sequenced in a study of Ad26.COV2.S vaccination and SARS-CoV-2 variants. The data were produced by immunoSEQ multiplex PCR, yet TCRdb's version contains in-frame clones alone and is incomplete. The data hold 300,000 to 400,000 clones, with around 85% observed a single time. Sequenced material: peripheral blood, taken in a trial of Ad26.COV2.S vaccine versus placebo. Receptor source: a person aged 18 to 59 who received the Ad26.COV2.S COVID-19 vaccine or a placebo. The CDR3 runs from the conserved cysteine through the conserved F or W. The D gene is left open where the match is weak. Where a row states a size, it is once, few, many or the class of an expanded clone; other rows omit it.

d_gene: .
abundance: .
j_gene: TRBJ1-5
v_gene: TRBV27
CDR3aa: CASSPIDRDEPPQHF
CDR3nt: TGTGCCAGCAGTCCAATAGATAGGGACGAACCCCCCCAGCATTTT

d_gene: TRBD1
abundance: .
j_gene: TRBJ1-1
v_gene: TRBV11-3
CDR3aa: CASSLGQTNPDTEAFF
CDR3nt: TGTGCCAGCAGCTTGGGACAGACGAACCCCGACACTGAAGCTTTCTTT

d_gene: TRBD1
abundance: .
j_gene: TRBJ2-7
v_gene: TRBV6-5
CDR3aa: CASSRQGYYEQYF
CDR3nt: TGTGCCAGCAGTCGACAGGGTTACTACGAGCAGTACTTC

d_gene: .
abundance: .
j_gene: TRBJ1-2
v_gene: TRBV5-8
CDR3aa: CASSLDRISYGYTF
CDR3nt: TGTGCCAGCAGCTTAGACAGGATTTCGTATGGCTACACCTTC

d_gene: .
abundance: .
j_gene: TRBJ1-2
v_gene: TRBV30
CDR3aa: CAWTFNSQGGYTF
CDR3nt: TGTGCCTGGACTTTTAACAGCCAAGGTGGCTACACCTTC

d_gene: .
abundance: .
j_gene: TRBJ1-4
v_gene: TRBV11-2
CDR3aa: CASSFSGNEKLFF
CDR3nt: TGTGCCAGCAGCTTTTCGGGGAACGAAAAACTGTTTTTT

d_gene: TRBD1
abundance: .
j_gene: TRBJ2-2
v_gene: TRBV19
CDR3aa: CASTATGYTGELFF
CDR3nt: TGTGCCAGTACCGCGACAGGGTACACCGGGGAGCTGTTTTTT

d_gene: .
abundance: .
j_gene: TRBJ1-4
v_gene: TRBV21-1
CDR3aa: CASSKGGGTALEKLFF
CDR3nt: TGTGCCAGCAGCAAAGGGGGGGGAACGGCACTTGAAAAACTGTTTTTT

d_gene: .
abundance: .
j_gene: TRBJ2-2
v_gene: TRBV7-2
CDR3aa: CASSSPLGANTGELFF
CDR3nt: TGTGCCAGCAGCTCCCCCCTAGGTGCGAACACCGGGGAGCTGTTTTTT

d_gene: TRBD1
abundance: .
j_gene: TRBJ1-6
v_gene: TRBV15
CDR3aa: CATSRGRGTGVSPLHF
CDR3nt: TGTGCCACCAGCAGAGGGAGGGGGACAGGGGTATCACCCCTCCACTTT

d_gene: TRBD2
abundance: .
j_gene: TRBJ2-3
v_gene: TRBV7-3
CDR3aa: CASSDYIAGLSTDTQYF
CDR3nt: TGTGCCAGCAGCGACTATATAGCGGGGCTAAGCACAGATACGCAGTATTTT

d_gene: TRBD1
abundance: .
j_gene: TRBJ1-1
v_gene: TRBV6-6
CDR3aa: CASSGPQGVTEAFF
CDR3nt: TGTGCCAGCAGTGGACCCCAGGGGGTCACTGAAGCTTTCTTT

d_gene: .
abundance: .
j_gene: TRBJ1-3
v_gene: TRBV3-1/TRBV3-2
CDR3aa: CASSRRTADGNTIYF
CDR3nt: TGTGCCAGCAGCCGCCGGACAGCTGATGGAAACACCATATATTTT

d_gene: .
abundance: .
j_gene: TRBJ1-2
v_gene: TRBV2
CDR3aa: CASSEAGRGGYTF
CDR3nt: TGTGCCAGCAGTGAAGCCGGGAGAGGTGGCTACACCTTC

d_gene: TRBD1
abundance: .
j_gene: TRBJ2-7
v_gene: TRBV4-1
CDR3aa: CASSPQPQTGGSYEQYF
CDR3nt: TGCGCCAGCAGCCCCCAGCCACAGACAGGGGGATCTTACGAGCAGTACTTC

d_gene: .
abundance: .
j_gene: TRBJ1-6
v_gene: TRBV19
CDR3aa: CASSIGDNSPLHF
CDR3nt: TGTGCCAGTAGTATAGGGGATAATTCACCCCTCCACTTT

d_gene: TRBD1
abundance: .
j_gene: TRBJ2-2
v_gene: TRBV5-1
CDR3aa: CASSRGQGDANTGELFF
CDR3nt: TGCGCCAGCAGCAGGGGACAGGGCGACGCGAACACCGGGGAGCTGTTTTTT

d_gene: .
abundance: .
j_gene: TRBJ2-2
v_gene: TRBV11-3
CDR3aa: CASSFLKGGLAGELFF
CDR3nt: TGTGCCAGCAGCTTCCTAAAGGGGGGTTTGGCCGGGGAGCTGTTTTTT

d_gene: .
abundance: .
j_gene: TRBJ2-5
v_gene: TRBV12-3/TRBV12-4
CDR3aa: CASSLALPNQYF
CDR3nt: TGTGCCAGCAGTTTAGCCCTACCTAACCAGTACTTC

d_gene: .
abundance: .
j_gene: TRBJ2-1
v_gene: TRBV7-3
CDR3aa: CASSLDSFYNEQFF
CDR3nt: TGTGCCAGCAGCCTGGACAGTTTTTACAATGAGCAGTTCTTC

d_gene: TRBD1
abundance: .
j_gene: TRBJ1-6
v_gene: TRBV19
CDR3aa: CASSIRPTGPTRPHF
CDR3nt: TGTGCCAGTAGTATCCGACCGACAGGGCCGACCCGTCCCCACTTT

d_gene: .
abundance: few
j_gene: TRBJ1-2
v_gene: TRBV9
CDR3aa: CASSPQGSTNYGYTF
CDR3nt: TGTGCCAGCAGCCCCCAGGGAAGTACTAACTATGGCTACACCTTC

d_gene: .
abundance: .
j_gene: TRBJ2-5
v_gene: TRBV7-2
CDR3aa: CASSLATETQYF
CDR3nt: TGTGCCAGCAGCTTGGCTACGGAGACCCAGTACTTC

d_gene: TRBD2
abundance: .
j_gene: TRBJ2-1
v_gene: TRBV10-3
CDR3aa: CAASGGDILGNEQFF
CDR3nt: TGTGCCGCATCGGGGGGGGACATCCTCGGAAATGAGCAGTTCTTC

d_gene: TRBD2
abundance: .
j_gene: TRBJ2-5
v_gene: TRBV6-4
CDR3aa: CASSDSLPSTSGGTQETQYF
CDR3nt: TGTGCCAGCAGTGACTCATTACCATCGACTAGCGGGGGGACCCAAGAGACCCAGTACTTC

d_gene: TRBD1
abundance: .
j_gene: TRBJ2-2
v_gene: TRBV28
CDR3aa: CASVDQGALNTGELFF
CDR3nt: TGTGCCAGCGTAGATCAGGGGGCGCTTAATACCGGGGAGCTGTTTTTT

d_gene: .
abundance: .
j_gene: TRBJ1-6
v_gene: TRBV4-1
CDR3aa: CASSQTGLVNSPLHF
CDR3nt: TGCGCCAGCAGCCAAACAGGCCTTGTTAATTCACCCCTCCACTTT

d_gene: .
abundance: .
j_gene: TRBJ1-5
v_gene: TRBV5-1
CDR3aa: CASRPAQGPRGALSNQPQHF
CDR3nt: TGCGCCAGCAGACCTGCACAAGGGCCTAGGGGAGCGTTGAGCAATCAGCCCCAGCATTTT

d_gene: .
abundance: .
j_gene: TRBJ1-6
v_gene: TRBV24-1
CDR3aa: CATSVGTPNSPLHF
CDR3nt: TGTGCCACCAGTGTTGGGACTCCTAATTCACCCCTCCACTTT

d_gene: TRBD2
abundance: few
j_gene: TRBJ2-2
v_gene: TRBV4-2
CDR3aa: CASSQDRTSGGEWSTGELFF
CDR3nt: TGTGCCAGCAGCCAAGATCGCACTAGCGGGGGGGAGTGGAGCACCGGGGAGCTGTTTTTT

d_gene: .
abundance: .
j_gene: TRBJ1-1
v_gene: TRBV21-1
CDR3aa: CASPRQGVNTEAFF
CDR3nt: TGTGCCAGCCCCCGACAGGGAGTAAACACTGAAGCTTTCTTT

d_gene: .
abundance: .
j_gene: TRBJ1-4
v_gene: TRBV5-4
CDR3aa: CASSSKNEKLFF
CDR3nt: TGTGCCAGCAGCTCCAAGAATGAAAAACTGTTTTTT

d_gene: .
abundance: .
j_gene: TRBJ1-6
v_gene: TRBV7-9
CDR3aa: CASRPTGYNSPLHF
CDR3nt: TGTGCCAGCAGACCCACAGGGTATAATTCACCCCTCCACTTT

d_gene: TRBD1
abundance: .
j_gene: TRBJ1-4
v_gene: TRBV5-1
CDR3aa: CASRWTGRNEKLFF
CDR3nt: TGCGCCAGCAGATGGACAGGGAGGAATGAAAAACTGTTTTTT

d_gene: .
abundance: .
j_gene: TRBJ1-3
v_gene: TRBV2
CDR3aa: CASRSGVGNTIYF
CDR3nt: TGTGCCAGCAGATCAGGGGTTGGAAACACCATATATTTT

d_gene: TRBD2
abundance: .
j_gene: TRBJ2-2
v_gene: TRBV4-1
CDR3aa: CASSLSWTSGGVGTGELFF
CDR3nt: TGCGCCAGCAGCCTGAGCTGGACTAGCGGGGGGGTCGGAACAGGGGAGCTGTTTTTT

d_gene: .
abundance: .
j_gene: TRBJ2-2
v_gene: TRBV27
CDR3aa: CASSLEAGRGTGELFF
CDR3nt: TGTGCCAGCAGTTTGGAGGCAGGGAGAGGGACCGGGGAGCTGTTTTTT

d_gene: .
abundance: few
j_gene: TRBJ1-5
v_gene: TRBV28
CDR3aa: CASNPGGIGQPQHF
CDR3nt: TGTGCCAGCAACCCTGGGGGGATTGGTCAGCCCCAGCATTTT

d_gene: .
abundance: .
j_gene: TRBJ2-2
v_gene: TRBV10-1
CDR3aa: CASSPREIGELFF
CDR3nt: TGCGCCAGCAGTCCCAGGGAAATCGGGGAGCTGTTTTTT

d_gene: .
abundance: .
j_gene: TRBJ1-1
v_gene: TRBV29-1
CDR3aa: CSVAGGGPHTEAFF
CDR3nt: TGCAGCGTTGCCGGCGGGGGCCCGCACACTGAAGCTTTCTTT

d_gene: TRBD1
abundance: .
j_gene: TRBJ2-2
v_gene: TRBV5-5
CDR3aa: CASSLEPGQGVSGELFF
CDR3nt: TGTGCCAGCAGCTTAGAACCGGGACAGGGGGTATCCGGGGAGCTGTTTTTT

d_gene: .
abundance: few
j_gene: TRBJ2-7
v_gene: TRBV5-1
CDR3aa: CASSPTRNYEQYF
CDR3nt: TGCGCCAGCAGCCCTACTAGAAACTACGAGCAGTACTTC